Reported below is one T cell receptor (beta chain). Its antigen remains unidentified. Base qualities are not provided; no much larger clone lies one nucleotide away. These data belong to a study of shared clonotypes between healthy human individuals (dated by TCRdb to 2019 to 2021). Turning to the overall study: Two women and a few men aged 18 to 49 years were included in the cohort. Per donor, three plates each were used for CD4 naive and CD4 memory, two for CD8 naive, and one for CD8 memory. To estimate repertoire size and how much clonotype sharing occurs between individuals, the study deeply sequenced the blood TCR repertoires of five healthy adults. To increase sequencing depth and limit assay-specific biases, TCR repertoire library preparation and sequencing were carried out by different laboratories using diverse techniques. Per donor, leukapheresis produced somewhere between about 0.94 and 9 billion PBMCs. What the study reported, not specific to this receptor: Because the study included only a small number of donors, the genetic and exposure-history diversity represented was limited. Sharing across several donors was observed for approximately 4.6% of naive CD4, 3.5% of naive CD8, 2.3% of memory CD4, and over 0.3% of memory CD8 clonotypes. Naive subsets generally had larger estimated clonotype richness than memory subsets. Rarefaction of sorted-subset datasets indicated incomplete sequencing despite the large sequencing depth. Compared with non-shared clonotypes, clonotypes shared by all four sorted-subset donors had higher generation probabilities. Pairwise subsampling indicated that sequencing depth was expected to affect the degree of clonotype sharing among donors. Only blood was sampled, and tissue TCR repertoires likely differ from those in blood.

CD8 naive samples consisted of CD45RO-negative cells that were positively selected for CCR7, yielding a CD45RA+CCR7+ population without TemRA cells. The donors were healthy, HIV-negative adults who had no recently reported acute infections or vaccinations. Only Caucasian adults living in Nashville, Tennessee, USA were represented among the donors. Blood was collected by leukapheresis, and PBMCs were isolated by Ficoll-Histopaque density gradient centrifugation and then cryopreserved in liquid nitrogen vapor phase. Analytical flow cytometry was used to check the purity and quantity of every magnetically sorted T cell population. From each sorted fraction, genomic DNA was isolated and quantified by UV absorbance on a Nanodrop 2000c. Using the deep immunoSEQ assay, TCR CDR3 regions were amplified from genomic DNA by multiplex PCR. Genomic DNA extracted from each cell subset was distributed evenly over all wells of several immunoSEQ 96-well plates, and each plate served as one replicate. For sorted subsets, each replicate PCR was loaded with 150 to 250 ng genomic DNA, equivalent to 32,000 or so T cell genomes. Purified libraries were quantified with a Qubit 3.0 fluorometer, sized on a Bioanalyzer 2100, and re-quantified with the KAPA Library Quantification kit. Every immunoSEQ 96-well plate was sequenced on a separate single-read 150-cycle Illumina NextSeq 550 flow cell. The source study handled its data this way. Because the immunoSEQ output included only junctional sequences and no quality scores, the filtering could not be the same as the filtering used for full-length reads. Sequences were annotated with PyIR, a Python wrapper for IgBLAST v1.9, using IMGT germline references to assign V/J genes and CDR3. Reads were filtered out if the reads had weak V/J assignments (E-value above 1e-6), no CDR3, stop codons, out-of-frame junctions, or ambiguous translated residues. V3J clonotypes were defined as sequences sharing the same inferred V gene, J gene, and CDR3 amino acid sequence. The percentage overlap between two repertoires was calculated by dividing the number of shared unique clonotypes by the size of the smaller repertoire. RTK rarefaction, the Chao1 estimator, and Recon v2.1 estimates of unobserved clonotypes were used to assess repertoire richness. Generation probabilities were computed with OLGA for all TCRbeta clonotypes obtained by the gDNA method from several donors. Imported from immuneACCESS, the table was reduced by TCRdb to in-frame sequences with V and J called. These copies leave out some clones; in studies compared against another copy, an unresolved V gene accounts for under half, and the cause of the remainder is not known. The DNA was the basis for D and trimming; V, J and clone size are from that table. The sample table holds roughly 2 million clones, of which about 95% were seen once. The top ten clones comprise 0.9% to 1.4% of the sample.

Per the germline V gene, MNHEY is the CDR1 and SVGAGI is the CDR2. V and J lose 2 bases and 6 bases, and a span of 13 bases separates them. The cysteine opens and the phenylalanine closes a CDR3 of 14 amino acids. Only the CDR3 portion is preserved as DNA: 42 bases, with reading frame beginning at the first base. The sequence joins TRBV6-5 to TRBJ1-1, and possibly TRBD1, on 6 matching bases. The source material was naive CD8+ T cells sorted from blood. Taken with the paper, the label for cell subset or site translates to: CD45RA+CCR7+. The sequence was collected from a young man in good health. CDR3 reads: CASSYQGTMAEAFF. In nucleotide form, the sequence is TGTGCCAGCAGTTACCAGGGGACGATGGCTGAAGCTTTCTTT.